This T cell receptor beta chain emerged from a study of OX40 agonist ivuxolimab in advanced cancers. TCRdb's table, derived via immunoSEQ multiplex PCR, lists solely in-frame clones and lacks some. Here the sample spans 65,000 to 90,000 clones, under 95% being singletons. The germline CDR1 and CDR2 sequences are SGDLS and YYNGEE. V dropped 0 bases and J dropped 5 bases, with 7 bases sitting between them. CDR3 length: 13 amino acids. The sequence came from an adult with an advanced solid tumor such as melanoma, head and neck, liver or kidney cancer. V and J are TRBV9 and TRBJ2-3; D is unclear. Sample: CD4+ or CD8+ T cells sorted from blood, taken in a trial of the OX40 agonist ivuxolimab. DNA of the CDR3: TGTGCCAGCAGCGTAGAGGGTAGAGATACGCAGTATTTT. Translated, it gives CASSVEGRDTQYF.